This record concerns one T cell receptor beta chain sequence. Its specificity is not known. The sample belongs to a study of T cell repertoires in cytomegalovirus infection. Turning to the study itself: A matching HLA type, together with CMV infection, was signaled by public TCR beta signatures. The study's findings and limits: HLA-C-restricted CMV-specific TCR beta clonotypes prevailed in the ex vivo response. Adding up the frequency of public TCR beta families identified people who carried CMV plus the relevant HLA.

V lost 3 bases, J lost 6 bases, and 2 bases stayed unmatched. Germline values: CDR1 SGHDN, CDR2 FVKESK. This CDR3 is 12 amino acids long. TCRdb fed the reads into MiXCR, producing one record per CDR3 protein. The sample records about half a million distinct CDR3 sequences, roughly a third being singletons. The gene calls are TRBV14 and TRBJ2-7; 7 bases agree with TRBD2. This receptor was identified in a human donor in good health (CMV status not recorded). Some clones in this sample may be carry-over from other donors' samples. The sample was cultured PBMCs, taken from culture after CMV antigen stimulation. Here the CDR3 reads CASSQSGVEQYV. The CDR3 coding sequence is TGTGCCAGCAGCCAGAGCGGGGTCGAGCAGTACGTC.